This T cell receptor beta chain was obtained from a study of blood T cell repertoires in COVID-19. Study-wide background: The United States, Italy and Spain supplied acute and convalescent COVID-19 samples. PBMCs, B-cell-depleted T cells, or T cells were the source of the cDNA or gDNA that made up the material.

Per the study methods: Nucleated cell number was recorded as an estimate derived from reference gene primer amplification. Assay used: immunoSEQ multiplex PCR; TCRdb lists only in-frame clones, some missing. D and trimming were read from the DNA, whereas the V and J calls and clone size are those reported in that table. The sample contains 40,000 or so clones, over 75% of which appear only once. This CDR3 is 14 amino acids long. The germline CDR1 and CDR2 sequences are MNHNY and SVGAGI (reference sequence). V was cut by 8 bases and J by 4 bases, with 18 bases left in between. This clonotype was obtained from a man in his forties or fifties with active or convalescent COVID-19. The V and J genes are TRBV6-6 and TRBJ2-7; TRBD1 might be the D (5 bases). The sequencing input was peripheral blood. CDR3 DNA sequence: TGTGCCAGCTCAACGGGCAGGGTCTCTTACGAGCAGTACTTC. It specifies CASSTGRVSYEQYF.